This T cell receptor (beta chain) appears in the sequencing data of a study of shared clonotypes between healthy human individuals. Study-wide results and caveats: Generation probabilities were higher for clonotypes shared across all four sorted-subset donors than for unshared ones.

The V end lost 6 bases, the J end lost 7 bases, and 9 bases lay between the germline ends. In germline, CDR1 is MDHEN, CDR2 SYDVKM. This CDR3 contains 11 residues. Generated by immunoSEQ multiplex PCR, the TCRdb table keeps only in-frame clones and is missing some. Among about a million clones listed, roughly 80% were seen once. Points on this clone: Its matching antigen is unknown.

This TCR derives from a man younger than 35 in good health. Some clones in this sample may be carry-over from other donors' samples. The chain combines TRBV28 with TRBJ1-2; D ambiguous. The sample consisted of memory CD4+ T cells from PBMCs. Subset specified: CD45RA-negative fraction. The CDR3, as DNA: TGTGCCAGCAGCCCCTCTCGTGGCTACACCTTC. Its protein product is CASSPSRGYTF.